This T cell receptor (beta chain) comes out of a study of blood T cell repertoires in COVID-19. Study information: The United States, Italy and Spain supplied acute and convalescent COVID-19 samples.

The method was immunoSEQ multiplex PCR; TCRdb's version includes in-frame clones alone and lacks a portion of them. The table includes 250,000 or so clones, roughly 90% detected once. V gave up 1 base and J gave up 5 bases; unmatched junction bases: 0. This CDR3 is built from 15 residues. In germline, CDR1 is WSHSY, CDR2 SAAADI. This chain joins TRBV10-2 and TRBJ2-7; 15 bases are shared with TRBD2. The sequenced sample consisted of peripheral blood. This receptor was identified in a woman aged 25 to 39 with acute or convalescent COVID-19. The CDR3 sequence: CASSEWTSGRDEQYF. For the CDR3, the DNA is TGCGCCAGCAGTGAGTGGACTAGCGGGAGGGACGAGCAGTACTTC.